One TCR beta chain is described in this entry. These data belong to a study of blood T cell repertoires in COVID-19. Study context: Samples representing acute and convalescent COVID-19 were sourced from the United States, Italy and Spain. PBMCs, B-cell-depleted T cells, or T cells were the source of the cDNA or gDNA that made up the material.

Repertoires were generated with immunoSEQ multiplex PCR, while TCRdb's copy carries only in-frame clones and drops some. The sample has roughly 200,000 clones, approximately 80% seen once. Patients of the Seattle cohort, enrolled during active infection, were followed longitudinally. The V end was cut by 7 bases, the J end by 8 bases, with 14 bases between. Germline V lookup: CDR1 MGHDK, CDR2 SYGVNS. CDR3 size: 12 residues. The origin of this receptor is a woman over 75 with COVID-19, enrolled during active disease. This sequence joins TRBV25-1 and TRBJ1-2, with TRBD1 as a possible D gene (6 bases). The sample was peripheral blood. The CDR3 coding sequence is TGTGCCAGCACCCAAGGGGGGGACGGCTACACCTTC. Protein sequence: CASTQGGDGYTF.